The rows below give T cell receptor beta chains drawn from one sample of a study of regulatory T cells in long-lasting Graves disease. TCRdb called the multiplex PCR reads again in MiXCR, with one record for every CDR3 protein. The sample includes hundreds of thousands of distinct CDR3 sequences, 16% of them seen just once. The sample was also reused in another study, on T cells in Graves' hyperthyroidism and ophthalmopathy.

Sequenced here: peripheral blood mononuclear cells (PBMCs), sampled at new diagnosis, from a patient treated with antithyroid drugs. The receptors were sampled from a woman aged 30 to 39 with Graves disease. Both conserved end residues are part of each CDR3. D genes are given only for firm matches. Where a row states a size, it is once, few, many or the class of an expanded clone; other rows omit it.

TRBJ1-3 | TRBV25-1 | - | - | CASSVDISGNTIYF | TGTGCCAGCAGTGTCGATATATCTGGAAACACCATATATTTT
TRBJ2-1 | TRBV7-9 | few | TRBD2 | CATRPGAGRNNEQFF | TGTGCCACCCGCCCGGGAGCGGGAAGAAACAATGAGCAGTTCTTC
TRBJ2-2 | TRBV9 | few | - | CASSVAATGELFF | TGTGCCAGCAGCGTAGCAGCTACCGGGGAGCTGTTTTTT
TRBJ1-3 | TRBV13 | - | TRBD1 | CASVRTGDAGNTIYF | TGTGCCAGCGTGCGGACAGGGGATGCAGGAAACACCATATATTTT
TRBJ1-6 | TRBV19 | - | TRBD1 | CASSPGQGVGLHF | TGTGCCTCGTCACCGGGACAGGGTGTCGGTCTCCACTTT
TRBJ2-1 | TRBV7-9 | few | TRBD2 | CASNSTSGQFF | TGTGCCAGCAACTCGACTAGCGGGCAGTTCTTC
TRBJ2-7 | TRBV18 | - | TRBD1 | CASSPLLRGQGSYEQYF | TGTGCCAGCTCACCTCTTCTCCGGGGACAGGGTTCCTACGAGCAGTACTTC
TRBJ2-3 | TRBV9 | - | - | CASSVEGSDGDTQYF | TGTGCCAGCAGCGTAGAGGGTAGCGACGGAGATACGCAGTATTTT
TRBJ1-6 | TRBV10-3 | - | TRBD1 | CAISAGDRGHSPLHF | TGTGCCATCAGCGCCGGGGACAGGGGGCATTCACCCCTCCACTTT
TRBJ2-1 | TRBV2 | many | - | CASSAGPSYNEQFF | TGTGCCAGCAGTGCGGGGCCCTCCTACAATGAGCAGTTCTTC
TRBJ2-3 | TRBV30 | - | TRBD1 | CAWSLGYGDRAEIF | TGTGCCTGGAGTTTAGGTTACGGGGACAGGGCAGAAATTTTT
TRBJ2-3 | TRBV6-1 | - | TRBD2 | CASRRGLAGGDTQYF | TGTGCCAGCAGACGCGGACTAGCGGGAGGTGATACGCAGTATTTT
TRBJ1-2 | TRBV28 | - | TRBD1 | CASSSPGTGSEGYTF | TGTGCCAGCAGTTCCCCCGGGACAGGGAGCGAGGGCTACACCTTC
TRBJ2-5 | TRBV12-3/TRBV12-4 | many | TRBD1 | CASSLTGRKETQYF | TGTGCCAGCAGTTTGACAGGGCGTAAAGAGACCCAGTACTTC
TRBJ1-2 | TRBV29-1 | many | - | CSAWVPFDGYTF | TGCAGCGCGTGGGTGCCGTTTGATGGCTACACCTTC
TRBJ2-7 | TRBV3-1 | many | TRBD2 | CASSVQGLASYEQYF | TGTGCCAGCAGCGTCCAGGGACTAGCGAGCTACGAGCAGTACTTC
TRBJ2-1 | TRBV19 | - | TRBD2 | CASSIVPTSGSNEQFF | TGTGCCAGTAGTATAGTCCCAACTAGCGGGTCGAATGAGCAGTTCTTC
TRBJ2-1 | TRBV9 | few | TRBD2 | CASGTSGDNEQFF | TGTGCCAGCGGGACTAGCGGCGACAATGAGCAGTTCTTC
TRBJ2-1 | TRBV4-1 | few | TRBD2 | CASSQAVGTSRYNEQFF | TGCGCCAGCAGCCAAGCGGTCGGGACTAGCAGATACAATGAGCAGTTCTTC
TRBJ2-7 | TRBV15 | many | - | CATSYTIRDDDEQYF | TGTGCCACCAGCTACACGATCCGGGACGACGACGAGCAGTACTTC
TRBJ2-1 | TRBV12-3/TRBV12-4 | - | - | CASSRGGGVLSYNEQFF | TGTGCCAGCAGCCGCGGAGGAGGCGTCCTCTCCTACAATGAGCAGTTCTTC
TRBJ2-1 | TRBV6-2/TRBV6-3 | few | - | CASSSDGPWGQFF | TGTGCCAGCAGTTCCGATGGGCCCTGGGGGCAGTTCTTC
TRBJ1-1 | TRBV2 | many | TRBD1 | CASRLTGDYTEAFF | TGTGCCAGCAGGTTGACAGGGGATTACACTGAAGCTTTCTTT
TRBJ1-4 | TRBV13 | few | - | CASSTKRRSATNEKLFF | TGTGCCAGCAGCACCAAAAGGAGGAGTGCTACTAATGAAAAACTGTTTTTT
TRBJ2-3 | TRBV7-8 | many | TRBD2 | CASSATGRAPDTQYF | TGTGCCAGCAGCGCGACTGGGAGGGCCCCAGATACGCAGTATTTT
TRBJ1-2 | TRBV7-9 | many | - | CASSLEGSNGYTF | TGTGCCAGCAGCTTAGAGGGGAGTAATGGCTACACCTTC